The 10 T cell receptor beta chains presented below share a single source sample, sequenced in a study of T cell responses to AZD1222 COVID-19 vaccine (TCRdb year 2021). Library prep was done by the immunoSEQ multiplex PCR assay. TCRdb obtained this table from immuneACCESS and retained in-frame rearrangements with V and J assigned. These tables miss some clones; where compared with another copy, unresolved V genes account for less than half of the shortfall, and the remainder is unexplained. Counted in this sample were over 50,000 clones; approximately 88% of them appeared once. The leading ten clones occupy 20% to 30% of the sample. The time point label, read with the paper, signifies: baseline before first vaccination. The sequencing here drew on peripheral blood, taken on day 0 of AZD1222 vaccination. These receptors were taken from an adult in good health.

This clone was seen a handful of times. This chain links TRBV9 with TRBJ2-1, with TRBD2 as a possible D gene (6 bases). The germline V gene has CDR1 SGDLS and CDR2 YYNGEE. Trimming shortened V by 3 bases and J by 4 bases, and 14 bases separated the two germline ends. The CDR3 has 15 residues. The CDR3 DNA sequence: TGTGCCAGCAGCGGGAGGGGCGACCCTTACAATGAGCAGTTCTTC. It codes for CASSGRGDPYNEQFF.

The J gene is TRBJ1-4, the V gene TRBV6-1; D ambiguous. V was clipped by 1 base and J by 8 bases, with 20 bases between them. This CDR3 is built from 17 residues. Per germline, CDR1 MNHNS and CDR2 SASEGT. CDR3 nucleotides: TGTGCCAGCAGTGAAGAAGGCGGTGGGGAGAAGTTCGAAAAACTGTTTTTT. Its translation is CASSEEGGGEKFEKLFF.

The chain couples TRBV20-1 to TRBJ1-5; TRBD1 matches at 7 bases. V gave up 3 bases and J gave up 10 bases; unmatched junction bases: 9. The germline V gene has CDR1 DFQATT and CDR2 SNEGSKA (reference sequence). This CDR3 has 13 amino acids. This chain's CDR3 is CSASRQGGTPQHF. CDR3 nucleotide sequence: TGCAGTGCTAGTAGACAGGGAGGTACCCCCCAGCATTTT.

This clone has just a few counts. The rearrangement joins TRBV11-2 to TRBJ1-2, with TRBD1 identical over 8 bases. CDR3 size: 13 residues. CDR1 SGHAT and CDR2 FQNNGV come from the germline V gene. V trimming: 4 bases; J trimming: 7 bases; junction bases outside the gene matches: 5. CDR3 DNA sequence: TGTGCCAGCAGCTCACAGGGGGAAGTTGGCTACACCTTC. It translates to CASSSQGEVGYTF.

V gene TRBV5-4 combines with J gene TRBJ1-5; 8 bases map to TRBD1. The CDR3 length is 15 residues. The germline V gene encodes CDR1 SGHNT and CDR2 YYREEE (reference sequence). Trimming took 0 bases from V and 6 from J; bases not matched to a gene: 5. Written as DNA, the CDR3 is TGTGCCAGCAGCTTGGCAGGGGGCGAAGGTCAGCCCCAGCATTTT. The encoded protein is CASSLAGGEGQPQHF.

This chain joins TRBV5-1 and TRBJ2-3; 11 bases agree with TRBD2. CDR1 and CDR2 from the germline V gene are SGHRS and YFSETQ. V gave up 7 bases and J gave up 4 bases; unmatched junction bases: 5. The CDR3 sequence is 14 residues long. The DNA for the CDR3 is TGCGCCAGCTCCATAGCGGGAGGGTCAGATACGCAGTATTTT. Its translation is CASSIAGGSDTQYF.

The chain couples TRBV13 to TRBJ2-2; D remains ambiguous. Germline V gives CDR1 PRHDT, CDR2 FYEKMQ (reference sequence). With 5 bases removed from V and 5 bases from J, the gap between germline ends came to 6 bases. This CDR3 contains 12 residues. CDR3: CASSHYTGELFF. The CDR3 DNA reads as TGTGCCAGCAGCCACTATACCGGGGAGCTGTTTTTT.

The rearrangement uses TRBV19 and TRBJ1-3, with D uncertain. Trimming took 1 base from V and 4 from J, leaving 17 bases between them. This CDR3 is built from 17 residues. The germline V gene encodes CDR1 LNHDA and CDR2 SQIVND (reference sequence). The CDR3 here is CASSIVPAGGKGNTIYF. CDR3 DNA sequence: TGTGCCAGTAGTATAGTCCCCGCGGGAGGGAAAGGAAACACCATATATTTT.

The chain joins TRBV5-1 to TRBJ1-3, with a weak D call TRBD1 (6 bases). Trimming shortened V by 4 bases and J by 0 bases, and 8 bases separated the two germline ends. This CDR3 is built from 14 residues. Germline V lookup: CDR1 SGHRS, CDR2 YFSETQ. CDR3: CASSRTVSGNTIYF. The DNA of the CDR3 is TGCGCCAGCAGCCGGACAGTCTCTGGAAACACCATATATTTT. Full variable domain (missing parts from reference TRBV5-1 and TRBJ1-3): KAGVTQTPRYLIKTRGQQVTLSCSPISGHRSVSWYQQTPGQGLQFLFEYFSETQRNKGNFPGRFSGRQFSNSRSEMNVSTLELGDSALYLCASSRTVSGNTIYFGEGSWLTVV.

This clone turned up a few times. A junction end diverges from the germline sequence, so it may reflect a read error. The chain employs TRBV29-1 and TRBJ2-1; TRBD2 matches at 8 bases. Germline V CDR1 and CDR2: SQVTM, ANQGSEA. CDR3 size: 15 residues. CDR3 DNA: TGCAGCGGTGAACCAGCGGGAGTTACCTACAATGAGCAGTTCTTC. This encodes CSGEPAGVTYNEQFF.